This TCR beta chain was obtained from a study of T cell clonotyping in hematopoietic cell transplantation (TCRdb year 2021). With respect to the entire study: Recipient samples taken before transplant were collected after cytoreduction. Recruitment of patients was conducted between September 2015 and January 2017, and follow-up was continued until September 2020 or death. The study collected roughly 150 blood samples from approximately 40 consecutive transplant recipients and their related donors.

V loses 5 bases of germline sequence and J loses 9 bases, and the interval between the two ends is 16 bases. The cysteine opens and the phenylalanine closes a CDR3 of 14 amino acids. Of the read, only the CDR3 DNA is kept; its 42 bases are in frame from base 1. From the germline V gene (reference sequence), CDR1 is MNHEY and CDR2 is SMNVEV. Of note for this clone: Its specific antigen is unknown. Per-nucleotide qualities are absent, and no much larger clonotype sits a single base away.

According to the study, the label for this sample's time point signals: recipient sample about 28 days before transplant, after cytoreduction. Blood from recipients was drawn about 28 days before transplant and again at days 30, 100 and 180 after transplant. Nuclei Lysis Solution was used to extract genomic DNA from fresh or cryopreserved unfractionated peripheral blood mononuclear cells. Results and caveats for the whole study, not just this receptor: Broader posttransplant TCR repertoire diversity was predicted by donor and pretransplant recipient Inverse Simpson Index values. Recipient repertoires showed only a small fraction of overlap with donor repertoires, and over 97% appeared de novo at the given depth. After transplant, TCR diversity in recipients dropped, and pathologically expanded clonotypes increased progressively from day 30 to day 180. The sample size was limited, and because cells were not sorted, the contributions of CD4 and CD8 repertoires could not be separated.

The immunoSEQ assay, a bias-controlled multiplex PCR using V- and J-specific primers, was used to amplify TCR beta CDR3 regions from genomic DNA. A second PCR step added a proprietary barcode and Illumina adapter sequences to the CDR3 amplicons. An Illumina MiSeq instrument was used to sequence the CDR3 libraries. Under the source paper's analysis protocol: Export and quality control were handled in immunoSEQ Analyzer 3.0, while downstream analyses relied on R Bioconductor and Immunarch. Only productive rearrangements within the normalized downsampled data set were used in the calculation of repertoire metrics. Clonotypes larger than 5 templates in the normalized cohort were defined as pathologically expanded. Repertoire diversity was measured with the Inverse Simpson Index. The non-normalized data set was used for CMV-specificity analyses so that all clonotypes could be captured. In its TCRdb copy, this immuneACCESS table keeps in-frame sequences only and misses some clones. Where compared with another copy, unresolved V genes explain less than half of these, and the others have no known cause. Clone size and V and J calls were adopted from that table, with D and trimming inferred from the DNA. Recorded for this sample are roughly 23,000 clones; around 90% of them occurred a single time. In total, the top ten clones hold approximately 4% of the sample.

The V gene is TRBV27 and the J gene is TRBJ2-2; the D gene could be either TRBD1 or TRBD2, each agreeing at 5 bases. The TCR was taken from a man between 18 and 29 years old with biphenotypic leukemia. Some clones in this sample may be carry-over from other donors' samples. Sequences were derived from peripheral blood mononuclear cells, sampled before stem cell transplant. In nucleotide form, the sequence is TGTGCCAGCAGTAAAGGGGACCTAGAACGGGAGCTGTTTTTT. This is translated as CASSKGDLERELFF.